Listed below are T cell receptor beta chains from one sample, sequenced in a study of T cell repertoires in cytomegalovirus infection. MiXCR was run by TCRdb on the reads, yielding one entry per CDR3 protein. The sample lists fewer than 1,000,000 distinct CDR3 sequences, under 40% occurring once. Antigens for these TCRs are unknown. The material was cultured CD8+ T cells from PBMCs, obtained from culture after CMV antigen stimulation. The source of these receptors is a human donor in good health (CMV status not recorded). Some clones in this sample may be carry-over from other donors' samples. CDR3s include the opening cysteine and the closing phenylalanine or tryptophan. A D gene is named only where the DNA matches it firmly. Clone size, where shown, is once, few, many, or a class for clones that have expanded.

j_gene	v_gene	abundance	d_gene	len	CDR3aa	CDR3nt
TRBJ2-1	TRBV7-8	many	.	15	CASSSRGASYNEQFF	TGTGCCAGCAGCTCCAGGGGCGCCTCCTACAATGAGCAGTTCTTC
TRBJ2-6	TRBV20-1	.	.	16	CSARVFEVSRANVLTF	TGCAGTGCTAGAGTATTTGAAGTTAGTCGGGCCAACGTCCTGACTTTC
TRBJ2-7	TRBV5-4	.	TRBD2	17	CASSLNPGLAGSYEQYF	TGTGCCAGCAGCTTAAACCCGGGACTAGCGGGCTCCTACGAGCAGTACTTC
TRBJ2-3	TRBV9	.	.	13	CASSVGSLNTQYF	TGTGCCAGCAGCGTAGGATCCCTGAATACGCAGTATTTT
TRBJ1-1	TRBV7-2	.	.	13	CASSVQGLAEAFF	TGTGCCAGCAGCGTCCAGGGGTTGGCTGAAGCTTTCTTT
TRBJ2-2	TRBV7-7	few	.	17	CASSLASGTLNTGELFF	TGTGCTAGCAGCTTAGCGTCGGGGACCTTGAACACCGGGGAGCTGTTTTTT
TRBJ2-5	TRBV12-5	.	TRBD2	15	CASGLGLAHQETQYF	TGTGCTAGTGGTTTGGGACTAGCTCACCAAGAGACCCAGTACTTC
TRBJ2-4	TRBV6-1	.	TRBD1	17	CASSPLGTGVAKNIQYF	TGTGCCAGCAGTCCGCTTGGGACAGGGGTAGCCAAAAACATTCAGTACTTC
TRBJ2-3	TRBV7-9	.	TRBD2	17	CASSSRKGTSGGNTQYF	TGTGCCAGCAGCTCCAGAAAAGGGACTAGCGGGGGGAATACGCAGTATTTT
TRBJ2-1	TRBV6-2/TRBV6-3	few	.	14	CASSYGGVPGEQFF	TGTGCCAGCAGTTACGGCGGGGTCCCGGGCGAGCAGTTCTTC
TRBJ2-3	TRBV7-3	.	.	18	CASSLQDRRGVSTDTQYF	TGTGCCAGCAGCTTACAAGACCGGAGGGGGGTGAGCACAGATACGCAGTATTTT
TRBJ2-7	TRBV24-1	.	.	13	CATSDRDGDEQYF	TGTGCCACCAGTGACAGGGACGGGGACGAGCAGTACTTC
TRBJ1-5	TRBV20-1	.	.	17	CSATLAGQNPSNQPQHF	TGCAGTGCTACCCTTGCTGGCCAGAACCCTAGCAATCAGCCCCAGCATTTT
TRBJ2-5	TRBV4-3	.	TRBD2	18	CASSQETPTSGVDETQYF	TGCGCCAGCAGCCAAGAAACCCCTACTAGCGGGGTTGATGAGACCCAGTACTTC
TRBJ1-2	TRBV7-9	.	TRBD1	16	CASSLGLGQGEHGYTF	TGTGCCAGCAGCTTAGGGCTGGGACAGGGGGAGCATGGCTACACCTTC
TRBJ1-1	TRBV7-9	few	.	13	CASSFKGGTEAFF	TGTGCCAGCAGCTTCAAGGGTGGGACTGAAGCTTTCTTT
TRBJ2-5	TRBV7-8	many	TRBD2	16	CASSLPAGTSVGTQYF	TGTGCCAGCAGCTTACCAGCCGGGACTAGCGTTGGGACCCAGTACTTC
TRBJ1-1	TRBV5-5	once	TRBD1	15	CATWVGTGLNTEAFF	TGTGCCACATGGGTTGGGACAGGGTTGAACACTGAAGCTTTCTTT
TRBJ1-2	TRBV7-9	many	.	15	CASSAPRGGNYGYTF	TGTGCCAGCAGCGCCCCCAGGGGAGGAAACTATGGCTACACCTTC
TRBJ2-1	TRBV7-2	.	TRBD2	16	CASSGGWGGGYNEQFF	TGTGCCAGCAGCGGGGGGTGGGGGGGGGGATACAATGAGCAGTTCTTC